The clone carrying this T cell receptor (beta chain) was counted a few times. Assay used: immunoSEQ multiplex PCR; TCRdb lists only in-frame clones, some missing. Among fewer than 100,000 clones listed, around 79% were seen once. This CDR3 has 13 amino acids. V was shortened by 6 bases and J by 5 bases, with 13 bases between the two germline ends. Germline V gene sequence: CDR1 MNHEY, CDR2 SMNVEV (reference sequence). The sample comes from a study of cytotoxic CD8 clonotypes in ibrutinib-treated CLL. This receptor was obtained from a human donor with chronic lymphocytic leukemia. V gene TRBV27 combines with J gene TRBJ2-5; D ambiguous. The specimen was PBMCs, collected after 12 months of ibrutinib treatment. The CDR3 region is CASSRRTGETQYF. The CDR3 bases are TGTGCCAGCAGCCGACGGACCGGGGAGACCCAGTACTTC.